This note documents a single TCR beta chain sequence. Antigen unknown. CDR3 length equals 16 residues. Per the germline V gene, CDR1 is MDHEN and CDR2 is SYDVKM. Germline trimming cut 5 bases from V and 1 base from J; bases unmatched to any gene: 8. MiXCR, applied by TCRdb to the reads, yields one record per CDR3 protein. Among just over 450,000 distinct CDR3 sequences listed, roughly 43% were seen once. These data belong to a study of T cell repertoires in cytomegalovirus infection. In the study overall: Public TCR beta signature analysis indicated the presence of both CMV infection and matching HLA type.

The study's findings and limits: HLA-C-restricted CMV-specific TCR beta clonotypes prevailed in the ex vivo response.

The receptor's source is a human donor in good health (CMV status not recorded). Some clones in this sample may be carry-over from other donors' samples. The specimen was cultured PBMCs, collected from culture after CMV antigen stimulation. The chain combines TRBV28 with TRBJ1-3, with TRBD1 matching over 7 bases. The CDR3 loop is CASSEVGQFSGNTIYF. Written as DNA, the CDR3 is TGTGCCAGCAGTGAAGTGGGACAGTTTTCTGGAAACACCATATATTTT.